This T cell receptor (beta chain) comes out of a study of control samples from healthy donors and cancer patients. Trimming removed 3 bases at V and 4 bases at J, with 10 bases between. CDR3 length: 13 amino acids. Germline loops: CDR1 DFQATT, CDR2 SNEGSKA (reference sequence). Libraries were prepared by immunoSEQ multiplex PCR; TCRdb keeps only in-frame clonotypes and omits some of them. The table includes under 200,000 clones, around 88% detected once. Sequencing used blood. The chain links TRBV20-1 to TRBJ1-5, with no clear D. The TCR was taken from a woman aged 30 to 39 in good health. This chain's CDR3 is CSASTTANQPQHF. The CDR3 DNA is TGCAGTGCTAGTACTACAGCAAATCAGCCCCAGCATTTT.